The 13 T cell receptor beta chains below come from one sample, sequenced in a study of shared clonotypes between healthy human individuals. The table came from immunoSEQ multiplex PCR; TCRdb's copy has only in-frame clones and leaves some out. The sample comprises fewer than 600,000 clones, 70% to 80% of which are singletons, and around 11% rests with the top ten. What was sequenced was PBMCs. These receptors were taken from a woman between 35 and 50 years old in good health. Some clones in this sample may be carry-over from other donors' samples.

As DNA, the CDR3 is TGTGCCAGCAGCGCCACAGAAAAGTGGGGGACGTCCTACGAGCAGTACTTC. Protein: CASSATEKWGTSYEQYF. The chain uses TRBV9 and TRBJ2-7; D might be TRBD1 or TRBD2, each matching 5 bases. The V end lost 3 bases, the J end lost 1 base, and 20 bases lay between the germline ends. CDR1 and CDR2 (germline): SGDLS, YYNGEE. The length of the CDR3 is 17 residues.

This clone was observed once. A read error likely explains this, since a far larger clone differs by one base. The J gene is TRBJ2-7, the V gene TRBV6-5, with 8 bases aligning to TRBD2. The V segment lost 6 bases and the J segment 5 bases; nucleotides outside the gene matches: 9. This CDR3 is 14 amino acids long. Germline CDR1 reads MNHEY; CDR2 reads SVGAGI. The CDR3 DNA sequence: TGTGCCAGCAGCAGCCTAGCGGGCCCCGACGAGCAGTACTTC. Amino acids: CASSSLAGPDEQYF.

The gene calls are TRBV6-6 and TRBJ2-7; TRBD1 matches 8 bases. The CDR3 length is 15 residues. The trim removed 5 bases at V and 5 bases at J, leaving 11 bases unmatched. Germline values: CDR1 MNHNY, CDR2 SVGAGI (reference sequence). In nucleotides, the CDR3 is TGTGCCAGCAGTGGAGACAGGGGCTTAGGGAACGAGCAGTACTTC. It translates to CASSGDRGLGNEQYF.

The gene calls are TRBV6-6 and TRBJ1-5; 7 positions agree with TRBD1. The J segment lost 3 bases and the V segment lost 4 bases, leaving 9 bases of the junction unmatched. CDR3 length: 16 residues. Looked up from germline, CDR1 is MNHNY and CDR2 is SVGAGI (reference sequence). For the CDR3, the DNA is TGTGCCAGCAGTTCCTACACGGGACAGATCAATCAGCCCCAGCATTTT. It codes for CASSSYTGQINQPQHF.

The V and J genes are TRBV15 and TRBJ2-7; a weak D match, TRBD2 (6 bases). Trimming took off 0 bases at V and 5 bases at J, with 8 bases between the two ends. The V gene's germline CDR1 is LNHNV and CDR2 YYDKDF (reference sequence). The CDR3 extends over 13 amino acids. The DNA for the CDR3 is TGTGCCACCAGCAGAGATCCGGGAGACGAGCAGTACTTC. Encoded protein: CATSRDPGDEQYF.

V gene TRBV28 combines with J gene TRBJ1-2; 9 bases are shared with TRBD1. This CDR3 contains 14 residues. J was trimmed by 6 bases and V by 7 bases; bases with no gene match: 9. From germline, CDR1 is MDHEN and CDR2 SYDVKM. CDR3 residues: CASTNRGHLDGYTF. The CDR3, as DNA: TGTGCCAGCACCAACAGGGGGCATTTGGATGGCTACACCTTC.

The genes are TRBV28 and TRBJ2-4; a possible D gene is TRBD2 (5 bases). Germline assignment: CDR1 MDHEN and CDR2 SYDVKM. The CDR3 has 14 residues. The V end was cut by 4 bases, the J end by 6 bases, with 13 bases between. Here the CDR3 DNA reads TGTGCCAGCAGTTCCCCCTCCCGGGGAAACATTCAGTACTTC. Its protein is CASSSPSRGNIQYF.

The chain is built from TRBV18 and TRBJ2-1; the D is unclear. Looked up from germline, CDR1 is KGHSH and CDR2 is LQKENI. V dropped 4 bases and J dropped 8 bases, with 12 bases sitting between them. This CDR3 has 13 amino acids. The CDR3 DNA reads as TGTGCCAGCTCACTCAGTCTGGGTCATGAGCAGTTCTTC. Translated: CASSLSLGHEQFF.

The chain is built from TRBV18 and TRBJ1-4, with 10 positions matching TRBD1. The germline gives CDR1 KGHSH, CDR2 LQKENI. The CDR3 has 18 amino acids. V dropped 4 bases and J dropped 0; count of bases not matched to a gene: 8. The CDR3 nucleotides are TGTGCCAGCTCACTGTGGACAGGGGGAAGTGCAACTAATGAAAAACTGTTTTTT. It codes for CASSLWTGGSATNEKLFF.

The DNA of the CDR3 is TGTGCCAGCAGCTTAAGTGCGGGAGGGGACACCGGGGAGCTGTTTTTT. Translating it yields CASSLSAGGDTGELFF. This chain links TRBV7-8 with TRBJ2-2; 9 nucleotides agree with TRBD2. V dropped 2 bases and J dropped 3; count of bases not matched to a gene: 4. The CDR3 is made up of 16 amino acids. The germline V gene has CDR1 SGHVS and CDR2 FQNEAQ.

This chain uses TRBV6-1 with TRBJ1-1, with TRBD1 matching over 7 bases. The CDR3 runs 14 residues. Germline trimming cut 6 bases from V and 6 bases from J; bases unmatched to any gene: 10. CDR1 and CDR2 (germline): MNHNS, SASEGT. The CDR3 loop is CASRPRDSLSEAFF. The CDR3 DNA reads TGTGCCAGCAGGCCCCGGGACAGCCTTTCTGAAGCTTTCTTT.

There are many counts of this clone. The sample contains more than one DNA sequence encoding this CDR3. The chain has TRBV28 and TRBJ2-7; 8 bases align to TRBD1. CDR3 length: 14 amino acids. Germline values: CDR1 MDHEN, CDR2 SYDVKM. With V trimmed by 3 bases and J by 2 bases, 3 bases remained unmatched. Here the CDR3 DNA reads TGTGCCAGCAGTTTTGGGACAGGAGCCTACGAGCAGTACTTC. It is translated as CASSFGTGAYEQYF.

Details on this clone: A far bigger clonotype differs at one base, so this is likely a read error. The chain has TRBV4-3 and TRBJ2-6; D unclear. CDR3 size: 16 residues. The ends were cut back, 0 bases at V and 0 bases at J, with 6 bases in the middle. Germline V gives CDR1 LGHNA, CDR2 YSLEER. This CDR3 is CASSQEVDSGANVLTF. The DNA for the CDR3 is TGCGCCAGCAGCCAAGAAGTCGACTCTGGGGCCAACGTCCTGACTTTC.